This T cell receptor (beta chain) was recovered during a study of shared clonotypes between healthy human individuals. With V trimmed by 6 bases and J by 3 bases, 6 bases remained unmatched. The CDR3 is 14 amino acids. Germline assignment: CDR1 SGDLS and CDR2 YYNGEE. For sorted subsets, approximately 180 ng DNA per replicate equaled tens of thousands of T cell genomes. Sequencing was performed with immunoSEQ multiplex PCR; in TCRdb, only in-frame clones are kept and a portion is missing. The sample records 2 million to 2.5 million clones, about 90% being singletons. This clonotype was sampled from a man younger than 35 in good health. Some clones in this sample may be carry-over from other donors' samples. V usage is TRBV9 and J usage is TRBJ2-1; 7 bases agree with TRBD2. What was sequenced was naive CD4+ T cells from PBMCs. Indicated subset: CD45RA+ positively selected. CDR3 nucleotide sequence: TGTGCCAGCACCTCTAGCGGTCTCTACAATGAGCAGTTCTTC. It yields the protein CASTSSGLYNEQFF. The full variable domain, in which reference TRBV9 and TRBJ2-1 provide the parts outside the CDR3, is DSGVTQTPKHLITATGQRVTLRCSPRSGDLSVYWYQQSLDQGLQFLIQYYNGEERAKGNILERFSAQQFPDLHSELNLSSLELGDSALYFCASTSSGLYNEQFFGPGTRLTVL.